The 20 T cell receptor beta chains below were found in one sample sequenced in a study of blood T cell repertoires in COVID-19 (dated by TCRdb to the early 2020s). Library construction relied on the immunoSEQ multiplex PCR assay. TCRdb stores this immuneACCESS table with in-frame sequences only. Part of the clones is absent; in the studies checked, under half of the shortfall reflects unresolved V genes, and no reason is known for the rest. Recorded for this sample are about 100,000 clones; about 84% of them occurred a single time. The biggest ten clones account for 4% to 5.5% of the sample. The sample consisted of peripheral blood. Receptors were obtained from a man aged 60-69 years with acute or convalescent COVID-19.

The genes are TRBV28 and TRBJ2-6; tentatively, D is TRBD1 (5 bases). Germline lookup yields CDR1 MDHEN and CDR2 SYDVKM. V lost 5 bases and J 0 bases, leaving 8 bases between the germline ends. The CDR3 has 15 amino acids. CDR3 in DNA: TGTGCCAGCAGTAGGGGTGGCTCTGGGGCCAACGTCCTGACTTTC. Protein product: CASSRGGSGANVLTF.

The rearrangement links TRBV11-2 to TRBJ1-1; D not resolved. This CDR3 comprises 12 residues. Germline loops: CDR1 SGHAT, CDR2 FQNNGV. V dropped 5 bases and J dropped 11 bases, with 15 bases sitting between them. The CDR3 loop reads CASSGIAWRAFF. Here the CDR3 DNA reads TGTGCCAGCAGCGGTATTGCGTGGAGGGCTTTCTTT.

The V gene is TRBV19, the J gene TRBJ2-5, with D uncertain. This CDR3 is 13 amino acids long. With 3 bases removed from V and 5 bases from J, the gap between germline ends came to 10 bases. Germline CDR1 and CDR2: LNHDA and SQIVND (reference sequence). The chain's CDR3 is CASSIDAEETQYF. In nucleotides, the CDR3 is TGTGCCAGTAGTATTGACGCGGAGGAGACCCAGTACTTC.

This clone was picked up one time. V is TRBV9 and J is TRBJ1-4; 9 nucleotides match TRBD1. V lost 4 bases, J lost 4 bases, and 8 bases stayed unmatched. Per the germline V gene, CDR1 is SGDLS and CDR2 is YYNGEE. The CDR3 length is 16 residues. The CDR3 nucleotides read TGTGCCAGCAGCCCTAGAGGACAGGGGATTAATGAAAAACTGTTTTTT. This sequence encodes CASSPRGQGINEKLFF.

This sequence joins TRBV11-2 and TRBJ2-3, with a weak D call TRBD2 (6 bases). The CDR3 has 16 amino acids. The ends were cut back, 5 bases at V and 0 bases at J, with 15 bases in the middle. CDR1 and CDR2 (germline): SGHAT, FQNNGV. CDR3 residues: CASSPTGGTSTDTQYF. The CDR3 coding sequence is TGTGCCAGCAGCCCCACCGGGGGAACTAGCACAGATACGCAGTATTTT.

This clone was observed a few times. The chain recombines TRBV15 with TRBJ2-7, with TRBD2 identical over 9 bases. The CDR3 length is 14 residues. V lost 3 bases, J lost 4 bases, and 4 bases stayed unmatched. From germline, CDR1 is LNHNV and CDR2 YYDKDF (reference sequence). CDR3 nucleotide sequence: TGTGCCACCAGCAGTAGCGGGAGATCTTACGAGCAGTACTTC. Its protein product is CATSSSGRSYEQYF.

The chain employs TRBV20-1 and TRBJ2-1; the D is unclear. Germline V gene lookup returns CDR1 DFQATT and CDR2 SNEGSKA (reference sequence). This CDR3 has 15 amino acids. With 3 bases removed from V and 4 bases from J, the gap between germline ends came to 16 bases. The CDR3, as DNA: TGCAGTGCTAGTTATGGGCATCCAATGTACAATGAGCAGTTCTTC. Translated: CSASYGHPMYNEQFF.

The V and J genes are TRBV30 and TRBJ1-2, with D maybe TRBD1 (6 bases). This CDR3 region has 13 residues. Germline CDR1 and CDR2: GTSNPN and SVGIG (reference sequence). V lost 1 base to trimming and J lost 3 bases, with 9 bases between them. CDR3 protein: CAWSERTDYGYTF. CDR3 coding DNA: TGTGCCTGGAGTGAAAGGACAGACTATGGCTACACCTTC. The full variable domain, completed using reference TRBV30 and TRBJ1-2, is SQTIHQWPATLVQPVGSPLSLECTVEGTSNPNLYWYRQAAGRGLQLLFYSVGIGQISSEVPQNLSASRPQDRQFILSSKKLLLSDSGFYLCAWSERTDYGYTFGSGTRLTVV.

The chain couples TRBV6-2 or TRBV6-3 to TRBJ1-5; D is unresolved. V was clipped by 0 bases and J by 10 bases, with 7 bases between them. The CDR3 has 12 amino acids. Germline CDR1 MNHEY, CDR2 SVGEGT. CDR3 nucleotides: TGTGCCAGCAGTTACTCCCCCATTCCCCAGCATTTT. Translating it yields CASSYSPIPQHF.

This clone was observed a few times. The J gene is TRBJ2-2, the V gene TRBV9; a possible D gene is TRBD1 (6 bases). V gave up 4 bases and J gave up 8 bases, with 15 bases separating them. The CDR3 has 14 residues. Germline V gene lookup returns CDR1 SGDLS and CDR2 YYNGEE. This CDR3 is CASSSGQPGGELFF. The CDR3 DNA sequence: TGTGCCAGCAGCTCAGGACAGCCCGGGGGGGAGCTGTTTTTT.

This chain uses TRBV2 with TRBJ2-7; TRBD1 matches at 9 bases. The V gene's germline CDR1 is SNHLY and CDR2 FYNNEI. V was clipped by 7 bases and J by 4 bases; unmatched bases: 2. The CDR3 has 12 amino acids. The CDR3 DNA reads as TGTGCCAGCAACAGGGGGCAGTACGAGCAGTACTTC. Amino acids: CASNRGQYEQYF. Supplemented by reference TRBV2 and TRBJ2-7, the full variable domain reads EPEVTQTPSHQVTQMGQEVILRCVPISNHLYFYWYRQILGQKVEFLVSFYNNEISEKSEIFDDQFSVERPDGSNFTLKIRSTKLEDSAMYFCASNRGQYEQYFGPGTRLTVT.

As to this clone: The junction departs from germline at one end; a sequencing error may be responsible. This chain connects TRBV5-4 to TRBJ2-3, with D tentatively TRBD1 (6 bases). This CDR3 is built from 16 residues. Germline V gives CDR1 SGHNT, CDR2 YYREEE (reference sequence). The CDR3 sequence is CASRLGTGTYTDTQYF. The CDR3, as DNA: TGTGCCAGCAGGTTGGGCACAGGGACGTACACAGATACGCAGTATTTT.

The chain combines TRBV19 with TRBJ1-5; D ambiguous. The germline V gene encodes CDR1 LNHDA and CDR2 SQIVND (reference sequence). The V gene lost 5 bases and the J gene lost 2 bases, with 13 bases spanning the gap. This CDR3 is built from 15 residues. CDR3 region: CASSWWSEGNQPQHF. The CDR3 nucleotides read TGTGCCAGTAGTTGGTGGTCCGAGGGCAATCAGCCCCAGCATTTT.

The V gene is TRBV7-9, the J gene TRBJ2-1; 7 bases fit TRBD2. The junction had 2 bases not matched to a gene; V was cut back by 3 bases and J by 0 bases. CDR1 and CDR2 from the germline V gene are SEHNR and FQNEAQ (reference sequence). This CDR3 comprises 15 residues. The CDR3 coding sequence is TGTGCCAGCAGCTTCCCGGGGGGCTCCTACAATGAGCAGTTCTTC. Translating gives CASSFPGGSYNEQFF.

The rearrangement joins TRBV18 to TRBJ2-7, with D tentatively TRBD1 (6 bases). Trimming shortened V by 2 bases and J by 4 bases, and 15 bases separated the two germline ends. The CDR3 loop spans 15 amino acids. Per germline, CDR1 KGHSH and CDR2 LQKENI. DNA of the CDR3: TGTGCCAGCTCACCAAGCCAGGGGATGGAGTACGAGCAGTACTTC. This translates into CASSPSQGMEYEQYF. Complete variable domain (other parts from reference TRBV18 and TRBJ2-7): NAGVMQNPRHLVRRRGQEARLRCSPMKGHSHVYWYRQLPEEGLKFMVYLQKENIIDESGMPKERFSAEFPKEGPSILRIQQVVRGDSAAYFCASSPSQGMEYEQYFGPGTRLTVT.

The table lists this clone with a count of one. CDR3 nucleotide sequence: TGTGCCATCAGCGCCGGGACAGGGGGCTTGGATTCACCCCTCCACTTT. Translation gives CAISAGTGGLDSPLHF. The J gene is TRBJ1-6, the V gene TRBV10-3, with TRBD1 matching 12 bases. CDR3 length equals 16 residues. Trimming removed 6 bases from V and 8 bases from J; junction bases left unmatched: 8. Germline lookup yields CDR1 ENHRY and CDR2 SYGVKD.

This clone was picked up one time. This chain links TRBV11-3 with TRBJ2-4; 8 bases are shared with TRBD1. This CDR3 is 15 amino acids long. The germline V gene encodes CDR1 SGHNT and CDR2 YENEEA. The V gene end was trimmed by 7 bases and the J gene end by 5 bases; junction bases not matched to a gene: 10. CDR3 in DNA: TGTGCCAGCACGAGAGGACAGGGCGCGGAAAACATTCAGTACTTC. It encodes CASTRGQGAENIQYF.

This sequence joins TRBV12-3 or TRBV12-4 and TRBJ2-5; 8 bases map to TRBD1. Trimming took 6 bases from V and 4 from J; bases not matched to a gene: 4. This CDR3 region has 13 residues. The CDR3 sequence is CASSLDRGETQYF. In DNA, the CDR3 is TGTGCCAGCAGCCTTGACAGGGGAGAGACCCAGTACTTC.

The rearrangement links TRBV27 to TRBJ1-1, with 8 nucleotides matching TRBD1. V lost 8 bases to trimming and J lost 1 base; unmatched junction nucleotides: 12. CDR1 and CDR2 from the germline V gene are MNHEY and SMNVEV (reference sequence). The CDR3 is 16 amino acids. The CDR3 DNA follows: TGTGCCAGCCGCTTAGACACGGGACAGGCGAACACTGAAGCTTTCTTT. It specifies CASRLDTGQANTEAFF.

This clone was seen just once. The gene calls are TRBV3-1 (or the pseudogene TRBV3-2) and TRBJ2-1, with 10 bases lining up with TRBD1. Trimming at V came to 4 bases and at J to 6 bases, leaving 6 bases not matched to a gene. The germline V gene encodes CDR1 LGHDT and CDR2 YNNKEL (reference sequence). This CDR3 spans 15 amino acids. The DNA for the CDR3 is TGTGCCAGCAGCCGAGGGACAGGGGTTTTCAATGAGCAGTTCTTC. This codes for CASSRGTGVFNEQFF.